Listed here is a single T cell receptor (beta chain). This specimen comes from a study of blood T cell repertoires in COVID-19. The authors' processing: The assay estimated nucleated cells by amplifying reference gene primers. Some clones are missing from TCRdb's copy, which holds only in-frame ones; the method was immunoSEQ multiplex PCR. The DNA was the basis for D and trimming; V, J and clone size are from that table. The sample has fewer than 110,000 clones, about 92% seen once. J lost 7 bases, V lost 3 bases, and 7 bases had no gene match. CDR1 and CDR2 from the germline V gene are SGHTA and FQGTGA. The CDR3 is 15 residues long.

This clonotype was obtained from a man between 50 and 59 years old with active COVID-19. Source material: peripheral blood. V is TRBV7-3 and J is TRBJ2-3; the match to TRBD2 covers 10 bases. The CDR3 sequence is CASSLGSGREYTQYF. In DNA, the CDR3 is TGTGCCAGCAGCTTGGGGAGCGGGAGGGAGTATACGCAGTATTTT.